The text below deals with one TCR beta chain. Its target is unknown. The record originates from a study of shared clonotypes between healthy human individuals. Study-wide background: For every donor, three CD4 naive, three CD4 memory, two CD8 naive and one CD8 memory plates were used. Overall study findings and caveats: The four-donor shared clonotypes exceeded non-shared clonotypes in generation probability, with non-shared ones scoring lower. On the whole, naive subsets had larger estimated richness than memory subsets had.

Germline-derived CDR1 and CDR2 are MNHEY and SMNVEV (reference sequence). The length of the CDR3 is 16 residues. V lost 0 bases, J lost 1 base, and 12 bases lay in between. Assay used: immunoSEQ multiplex PCR; TCRdb lists only in-frame clones, some missing. The repertoire holds 700,000 to 950,000 clones, roughly 96% seen once, with around 0.25% in the top ten. Naive CD8 populations comprised CD45RO-negative cells positively selected for CCR7, excluding terminally differentiated effector memory CD45RA+ cells. The receptor's source is a man aged 25-45 years in good health. Material: naive CD8+ T cells sorted from blood. This chain uses TRBV27 with TRBJ1-1; D ambiguous. The CDR3 bases are TGTGCCAGCAGTTTATCGGCACAGCGGACGAACACTGAAGCTTTCTTT. It specifies CASSLSAQRTNTEAFF.